This T cell receptor beta chain was observed in a study of CD8+ T cells in alopecia areata. Study summary: Treated individuals took tofacitinib by mouth, 5 to 10 mg twice daily. Patients given treatment had severity scored by the percentage of scalp area affected.

Treatment specified: oral pan-JAK inhibitor, 5-10 mg twice daily. The ends lost 6 bases at V and 2 bases at J; junction bases unmatched: 16. Germline CDR1 reads MNHEY; CDR2 reads SMNVEV (reference sequence). This CDR3 contains 19 residues. Once RNA had been extracted, it was reverse transcribed into cDNA to act as the sequencing template. TCRdb's copy holds only in-frame clones and misses some; the assay was immunoSEQ multiplex PCR. This table holds more than 150,000 clones, roughly 64% found once. This clone was recorded a few times. The TCR sequence derives from a human donor with alopecia areata. Sequenced material: CD8+ T cells sorted from blood, taken at week 24, from a patient treated with tofacitinib. The chain links TRBV27 to TRBJ2-1; 10 bases match TRBD2. The CDR3 region has the DNA TGTGCCAGCAGCGTAGGGAGAAGTAGCGGGGGGAGACCCTACAATGAGCAGTTCTTC. Translating gives CASSVGRSSGGRPYNEQFF.